Sequencing of this T cell receptor beta chain was carried out in a study of shared clonotypes between healthy human individuals. Data came from immunoSEQ multiplex PCR; TCRdb stores just in-frame clones and leaves some out. The sample records about 490,000 clones, approximately 82% being singletons. Per germline, CDR1 GTSNPN and CDR2 SVGIG (reference sequence). This CDR3 spans 13 amino acids. The sequence was obtained from a woman aged 40 to 50 in good health. Some clones in this sample may be carry-over from other donors' samples. The sequenced sample was PBMCs. J is TRBJ2-5 and V is TRBV30, with 12 bases matching TRBD2. The CDR3 nucleotides read TGTGCTCGGACTAGCGGGGTTAAGGAGACCCAGTACTTC. Its protein is CARTSGVKETQYF. The full variable domain, with the rest looked up from reference TRBV30 and TRBJ2-5, is SQTIHQWPATLVQPVGSPLSLECTVEGTSNPNLYWYRQAAGRGLQLLFYSVGIGQISSEVPQNLSASRPQDRQFILSSKKLLLSDSGFYLCARTSGVKETQYFGPGTRLLVL.